This entry features one T cell receptor (beta chain) sequence. The sample is drawn from a study of blood T cell repertoires in COVID-19. Profiling relied on immunoSEQ multiplex PCR, and the TCRdb table lists in-frame clones only, not all of them. The repertoire holds under 100,000 clones, with approximately 86% as singletons. The CDR3 has 16 residues. CDR1 and CDR2 from the germline V gene are SGHTA and FQGNSA. The V gene end was trimmed by 6 bases and the J gene end by 4 bases; junction bases not matched to a gene: 11. The V and J genes are TRBV7-2 and TRBJ2-2, with TRBD1 identical over 7 bases. This sequence originates from a male donor with acute or convalescent COVID-19. Sample: peripheral blood. The CDR3 DNA is TGTGCCAGCAGACCCACCGGGACAGCGTCCACCGGGGAGCTGTTTTTT. Its translation is CASRPTGTASTGELFF.